The text below deals with one TCR beta chain. TCRdb's copy holds only in-frame clones and misses some; the assay was immunoSEQ multiplex PCR. The table lists more than 120,000 clones, 87% of them singletons. This entry comes from a study of blood T cell repertoires in COVID-19. Study in general: T cells, B-cell-depleted T cells, or PBMCs provided the cDNA or gDNA that served as material.

Trimming removed 6 bases from V and 0 bases from J, with 15 bases in between. Germline CDR1 and CDR2: SQVTM and ANQGSEA. The CDR3 consists of 14 residues. This receptor was taken from a woman aged 45 to 65 with acute or convalescent COVID-19. Sequences were obtained from peripheral blood. This chain joins TRBV29-1 and TRBJ2-7; D ambiguous. The CDR3 region is CSVMAAVSSYEQYF. CDR3 sequence (DNA): TGCAGCGTGATGGCGGCAGTGAGCTCCTACGAGCAGTACTTC.